The 26 T cell receptor beta chains listed next were all sequenced from one sample in a study of CD8+ T cells in alopecia areata. The authors extracted RNA and reverse transcribed it into cDNA as the sequencing template. The repertoire was sequenced with immunoSEQ multiplex PCR; TCRdb's copy has only in-frame clones and lacks some. Of 200,000 or so clones listed, roughly two fifths are singletons. Specified treatment: oral pan-JAK inhibitor, 5-10 mg twice daily. The source material was CD4+ T cells sorted from blood, sampled at approximately week 39, from a patient treated with tofacitinib. The receptor source for this set is a human donor with alopecia areata.

The chain has TRBV18 and TRBJ2-1; D possibly corresponds to TRBD2 (6 bases). Trimming left V 3 bases short and J 2 bases short, with 8 bases between. Germline CDR1 is KGHSH and CDR2 is LQKENI. The CDR3 runs to 14 residues. In nucleotides, the CDR3 is TGTGCCAGCTCACCCGCTAGCGCCTACAATGAGCAGTTCTTC. It is translated as CASSPASAYNEQFF.

Note on this clone: Other DNA sequences of this sample code for an identical CDR3. This sequence joins TRBV30 and TRBJ1-1; no clear D gene. The V end lost 2 bases, the J end lost 7 bases, and 8 bases lay between the germline ends. Germline assignment: CDR1 GTSNPN and CDR2 SVGIG (reference sequence). The CDR3 contains 11 residues. CDR3 bases: TGTGCCTGGAGTCTGGGATTTGAAGCTTTCTTT. This gives the protein CAWSLGFEAFF.

This clone was found a few times. The rearrangement links TRBV28 to TRBJ1-4; D may be TRBD1 (6 bases). V lost 4 bases to trimming and J lost 5 bases, with 14 bases between them. Germline CDR1 is MDHEN and CDR2 is SYDVKM. The CDR3 length is 15 residues. The CDR3 reads CASSSEDSENEKLFF. The CDR3 DNA is TGTGCCAGCAGTTCCGAGGACAGCGAGAATGAAAAACTGTTTTTT.

The V gene is TRBV30, the J gene TRBJ2-2; no definite D call. The germline CDR1 and CDR2 sequences are GTSNPN and SVGIG (reference sequence). Trimming stripped 2 bases from V and 7 bases from J, with 17 bases between. The CDR3 contains 15 residues. This CDR3 is CAWSLTLVGIGELFF. DNA of the CDR3: TGTGCCTGGAGTTTAACGCTGGTGGGAATCGGGGAGCTGTTTTTT. Filled out from reference TRBV30 and TRBJ2-2, the complete variable domain reads SQTIHQWPATLVQPVGSPLSLECTVEGTSNPNLYWYRQAAGRGLQLLFYSVGIGQISSEVPQNLSASRPQDRQFILSSKKLLLSDSGFYLCAWSLTLVGIGELFFGEGSRLTVL.

This clone was counted between two and nine times. The chain joins TRBV6-6 to TRBJ1-2, with 7 bases fitting TRBD1. With 9 bases clipped from V and 4 bases from J, the junction kept 8 bases outside the gene matches. The germline gives CDR1 MNHNY, CDR2 SVGAGI (reference sequence). This CDR3 has 13 amino acids. In nucleotides, the CDR3 is TGTGCCAGTGGGACAGCTACCGTCTATGGCTACACCTTC. Translation gives CASGTATVYGYTF.

This chain uses TRBV7-3 with TRBJ2-3, with D perhaps matching TRBD2 (5 bases). The CDR3 runs 15 residues. Trimming removed 1 base from V and 0 bases from J, with 8 bases in between. CDR1 is SGHTA and CDR2 is FQGTGA in the germline V gene. The chain's CDR3 is CASSLIVASTDTQYF. The CDR3 DNA reads TGTGCCAGCAGCTTAATTGTAGCGAGCACAGATACGCAGTATTTT.

This chain uses TRBV4-2 with TRBJ2-1; 12 bases are shared with TRBD2. CDR3 length: 18 residues. Germline V gene lookup returns CDR1 LGHNA and CDR2 YNFKEQ. Trimming removed 1 base from V and 5 bases from J; junction bases left unmatched: 9. The CDR3 nucleotides read TGTGCCAGCAGCCAAGGACTAGCGGGAGCGGCTATGAACAATGAGCAGTTCTTC. It translates to CASSQGLAGAAMNNEQFF.

Written as DNA, the CDR3 is TGTGCCAGCAGTGATTCTGACCAGGAAGGCTACACCTTC. It specifies CASSDSDQEGYTF. The chain links TRBV6-1 to TRBJ1-2, with no clear D. The CDR3 loop spans 13 amino acids. Trimming took 3 bases from V and 8 from J, leaving 13 bases between them. Germline lookup yields CDR1 MNHNS and CDR2 SASEGT.

This chain joins TRBV7-8 and TRBJ2-2, with D hard to call. Germline V lookup: CDR1 SGHVS, CDR2 FQNEAQ. V was shortened by 5 bases and J by 4 bases, with 8 bases between the two germline ends. This CDR3 contains 13 residues. The CDR3, as DNA: TGTGCCAGCAGCGCCGGACGCACCGGGGAGCTGTTTTTT. Its translation: CASSAGRTGELFF.

This clone turned up a few times. The V and J genes are TRBV2 and TRBJ1-2; D gene ambiguous. Trimming cost V 6 bases and J 6 bases, with 26 bases left between them. Germline assignment: CDR1 SNHLY and CDR2 FYNNEI. There are 17 residues in the CDR3. The CDR3 protein is CASSSTPPGAVGHGYTF. In DNA, the CDR3 is TGTGCCAGCAGCTCAACCCCTCCGGGAGCGGTAGGGCATGGCTACACCTTC.

This clone was picked up a small number of times. The V call is TRBV20-1, the J call TRBJ2-1; D not resolved. CDR1 is DFQATT, CDR2 SNEGSKA, per germline (reference sequence). With 0 bases removed from V and 15 bases from J, the gap between germline ends came to 12 bases. There are 11 residues in the CDR3. The CDR3 sequence is CSARDQRVRFF. CDR3 DNA sequence: TGCAGTGCTAGAGACCAGCGCGTGCGGTTCTTC.

This clone was detected a few times. The chain has TRBV2 and TRBJ2-6, with 12 nucleotides matching TRBD1. The trim removed 6 bases at V and 2 bases at J, leaving 2 bases unmatched. CDR1 and CDR2 from the germline V gene are SNHLY and FYNNEI. The CDR3 is 16 residues long. CDR3 nucleotides: TGTGCCAGCAGGGGGACAGGGGGCGCTGGGGCCAACGTCCTGACTTTC. This translates into CASRGTGGAGANVLTF.

CDR3 sequence: CASTPFGLAQGTQYF. CDR3 DNA: TGTGCCAGCACCCCATTCGGACTTGCGCAGGGTACGCAGTATTTT. V and J are TRBV5-4 and TRBJ2-3; D assignment may be TRBD1 or TRBD2 (5 bases each). Trimming removed 6 bases at V and 8 bases at J, with 22 bases between. The CDR3 length is 15 residues. Germline CDR1 and CDR2: SGHNT and YYREEE (reference sequence).

The rearrangement uses TRBV25-1 and TRBJ2-5; the match to TRBD1 covers 7 bases. V gave up 0 bases and J gave up 3 bases; unmatched junction bases: 7. Germline V lookup: CDR1 MGHDK, CDR2 SYGVNS. The CDR3 loop spans 16 amino acids. The CDR3 loop reads CASSEYTGTAKETQYF. The CDR3 DNA is TGTGCCAGCAGTGAATATACCGGGACAGCAAAAGAGACCCAGTACTTC. The full variable domain, in which reference TRBV25-1 and TRBJ2-5 provide the parts outside the CDR3, is EADIYQTPRYLVIGTGKKITLECSQTMGHDKMYWYQQDPGMELHLIHYSYGVNSTEKGDLSSESTVSRIRTEHFPLTLESARPSHTSQYLCASSEYTGTAKETQYFGPGTRLLVL.

V and J are TRBV6-5 and TRBJ2-2, with D maybe TRBD2 (5 bases). Germline V gives CDR1 MNHEY, CDR2 SVGAGI. V dropped 0 bases and J dropped 1 base, with 6 bases sitting between them. The CDR3 has 15 residues. The CDR3 bases are TGTGCCAGCAGTTACTCGGAGGTGAACACCGGGGAGCTGTTTTTT. Amino acids: CASSYSEVNTGELFF.

This clone was recorded only once. The chain employs TRBV18 and TRBJ2-4; tentative D call: TRBD1 (5 bases). The V end was cut by 3 bases, the J end by 9 bases, with 9 bases between. The germline V gene has CDR1 KGHSH and CDR2 LQKENI. The CDR3 runs 12 residues. CDR3 sequence: CASSPQGSIQYF. CDR3 bases: TGTGCCAGCTCACCCCAGGGAAGCATTCAGTACTTC.

The V gene is TRBV9, the J gene TRBJ2-3; D possibly matches TRBD1 or TRBD2 (6 bases each). The CDR3 length is 16 residues. CDR1 and CDR2 (germline): SGDLS, YYNGEE. Trimming cost V 4 bases and J 2 bases, with 17 bases left between them. The CDR3 DNA follows: TGTGCCAGCAGCCCCAACGGGGGCCTAGTCACAGATACGCAGTATTTT. Translated: CASSPNGGLVTDTQYF.

The rearrangement joins TRBV7-9 to TRBJ1-2; D gene ambiguous. Trimming removed 2 bases from V and 6 bases from J, with 7 bases in between. Germline V lookup: CDR1 SEHNR, CDR2 FQNEAQ (reference sequence). The CDR3 is made up of 12 amino acids. Here the CDR3 reads CASSLPGHGYTF. DNA of the CDR3: TGTGCCAGCAGCTTACCTGGGCATGGCTACACCTTC.

This clone occurred many times. The J gene is TRBJ2-7, the V gene TRBV7-2, with unresolved D. V dropped 0 bases and J dropped 7 bases, with 7 bases sitting between them. The germline V gene encodes CDR1 SGHTA and CDR2 FQGNSA. There are 12 residues in the CDR3. In nucleotides, the CDR3 is TGTGCCAGCAGCTTAGCTGCACGGGAGCAGTACTTC. Its protein is CASSLAAREQYF. The full variable domain, completed using reference TRBV7-2 and TRBJ2-7, is GAGVSQSPSNKVTEKGKDVELRCDPISGHTALYWYRQSLGQGLEFLIYFQGNSAPDKSGLPSDRFSAERTGGSVSTLTIQRTQQEDSAVYLCASSLAAREQYFGPGTRLTVT.

Relative to its sample, this clone is medium-sized (0.01 to 0.1%). The gene calls are TRBV7-2 and TRBJ2-7; D is uncertain. The V gene lost 4 bases and the J gene lost 3 bases, with 10 bases spanning the gap. Germline V CDR1 and CDR2: SGHTA, FQGNSA. The CDR3 length is 13 residues. The CDR3 sequence is CASSSGRRYEQYF. CDR3 DNA: TGTGCCAGCAGCTCCGGTCGGCGCTACGAGCAGTACTTC.

The rearrangement links TRBV19 to TRBJ1-1; D unclear. The CDR3 covers 14 residues. From germline, CDR1 is LNHDA and CDR2 SQIVND (reference sequence). Trimming removed 6 bases at V and 0 bases at J, with 11 bases between. The CDR3 DNA is TGTGCCAGTAGCATCTCCCTAGTGAACACTGAAGCTTTCTTT. It yields the protein CASSISLVNTEAFF. Drawing the rest from reference TRBV19 and TRBJ1-1, the complete variable domain is DGGITQSPKYLFRKEGQNVTLSCEQNLNHDAMYWYRQDPGQGLRLIYYSQIVNDFQKGDIAEGYSVSREKKESFPLTVTSAQKNPTAFYLCASSISLVNTEAFFGQGTRLTVV.

This clone showed up just once. The chain carries TRBV4-2 and TRBJ2-3; unclear D gene. Germline-derived CDR1 and CDR2 are LGHNA and YNFKEQ. V gave up 4 bases and J gave up 1 base, with 15 bases separating them. The CDR3 has 16 residues. The CDR3 reads CASSRVARSGTDTQYF. The DNA for the CDR3 is TGTGCCAGCAGCCGCGTCGCGCGGTCTGGCACAGATACGCAGTATTTT.

The chain has TRBV18 and TRBJ2-3; D could derive from TRBD1 or TRBD2 (5 bases each). The CDR3 covers 15 residues. Looked up from germline, CDR1 is KGHSH and CDR2 is LQKENI. With 3 bases removed from V and 2 bases from J, the gap between germline ends came to 12 bases. The DNA of the CDR3 is TGTGCCAGCTCACCGGGACGGGGTAACACAGATACGCAGTATTTT. Translating gives CASSPGRGNTDTQYF.

This clone was found a few times. The V and J genes are TRBV29-1 and TRBJ2-1, with 10 bases aligning to TRBD1. The J segment lost 4 bases and the V segment lost 5 bases, leaving 5 bases of the junction unmatched. This CDR3 has 14 amino acids. Germline V gene data show CDR1 as SQVTM and CDR2 as ANQGSEA. CDR3 protein: CSVSDRGGYNEQFF. The DNA for the CDR3 is TGCAGCGTTTCGGACAGGGGGGGATACAATGAGCAGTTCTTC.

A note on this clone: A read error may account for a junction end that differs from germline. The J gene is TRBJ2-7, the V gene TRBV7-9, with a tentative D call TRBD2 (5 bases). CDR1 is SEHNR and CDR2 is FQNEAQ in the germline V gene (reference sequence). The CDR3 totals 11 residues. The CDR3, as DNA: TGTGCCAGCAGCCTCGAGGGCCCTCCCAATTTC. This translates into CASSLEGPPNF.

V gene TRBV7-2 combines with J gene TRBJ2-7; D is uncertain. This CDR3 spans 16 amino acids. Trimming left V 2 bases short and J 0 bases short, with 14 bases between. Germline V gene lookup returns CDR1 SGHTA and CDR2 FQGNSA. The CDR3 nucleotides read TGTGCCAGCAGCTTAAGTCAACTCCCGAGCTCCTACGAGCAGTACTTC. It specifies CASSLSQLPSSYEQYF.